The 26 T cell receptor beta chains below all came from one sample that was sequenced in a study of control samples from healthy donors and cancer patients. Assay used: immunoSEQ multiplex PCR; TCRdb lists only in-frame clones, some missing. The repertoire holds nearly 35,000 clones, with 93% as singletons. The sample was PBMCs. The source of these receptors is a man aged 40-50 years with colorectal cancer.

The rearrangement joins TRBV6-5 to TRBJ2-5; 7 bases map to TRBD1. The CDR3 is 15 amino acids. J lost 1 base, V lost 6 bases, and 8 bases had no gene match. Germline V CDR1 and CDR2: MNHEY, SVGAGI. CDR3 coding DNA: TGTGCCAGCAGACCCCCACAGGGGAGCCAAGAGACCCAGTACTTC. This encodes CASRPPQGSQETQYF.

The rearrangement joins TRBV11-2 to TRBJ2-5; 7 nucleotides agree with TRBD1. Germline lookup yields CDR1 SGHAT and CDR2 FQNNGV. V lost 8 bases and J lost 4; bases outside the gene matches: 10. This CDR3 has 14 residues. This CDR3 reads CASATSGGVETQYF. The DNA of the CDR3 is TGTGCCAGCGCTACTTCAGGGGGAGTAGAGACCCAGTACTTC.

The chain carries TRBV9 and TRBJ2-7, with 9 bases fitting TRBD2. This CDR3 region has 14 residues. Germline trimming cut 2 bases from V and 5 bases from J; bases unmatched to any gene: 5. Germline assignment: CDR1 SGDLS and CDR2 YYNGEE. The CDR3: CASSVGLAGDEQYF. CDR3 sequence (DNA): TGTGCCAGCAGCGTGGGACTAGCCGGCGACGAGCAGTACTTC.

This clone came up once. The chain joins TRBV7-2 to TRBJ2-7; 10 positions match TRBD2. J gave up 2 bases and V 5 bases, and 3 bases lay outside the gene matches. This CDR3 comprises 14 residues. Germline values: CDR1 SGHTA, CDR2 FQGNSA. This chain's CDR3 is CASSPSGGPYEQYF. CDR3 coding DNA: TGTGCCAGCAGCCCTAGCGGGGGCCCCTACGAGCAGTACTTC.

The V gene is TRBV27, the J gene TRBJ1-1; TRBD1 is a possible D gene (5 bases). CDR3 length equals 16 residues. V was trimmed by 7 bases and J by 4 bases, leaving 22 bases between them. Germline lookup yields CDR1 MNHEY and CDR2 SMNVEV (reference sequence). CDR3 nucleotides: TGTGCCAGCATTAACCCTGGGGGGGGGTCGATCACTGAAGCTTTCTTT. It codes for CASINPGGGSITEAFF.

In this sample, this clone turned up once. The chain carries TRBV7-3 and TRBJ2-1; 8 bases fit TRBD2. CDR1 is SGHTA, CDR2 FQGTGA, per germline. The length of the CDR3 is 15 residues. Trimming took 8 bases from V and 9 from J; bases not matched to a gene: 15. CDR3 sequence reads: CASSLSGGIRSEQFF. The DNA of the CDR3 is TGTGCCAGCTCACTAAGCGGGGGAATAAGGTCTGAGCAGTTCTTC. Full variable domain (remainder filled in from reference TRBV7-3 and TRBJ2-1): GAGVSQTPSNKVTEKGKYVELRCDPISGHTALYWYRQSLGQGPEFLIYFQGTGAADDSGLPNDRFFAVRPEGSVSTLKIQRTERGDSAVYLCASSLSGGIRSEQFFGPGTRLTVL.

V usage is TRBV6-5 and J usage is TRBJ2-7; 9 bases are a match to TRBD1. Germline values: CDR1 MNHEY, CDR2 SVGAGI. The CDR3 length is 13 residues. V was clipped by 8 bases and J by 4 bases; unmatched bases: 6. DNA for the CDR3: TGTGCCAGCGCCGGGACAGGGAGGTACGAGCAGTACTTC. It yields the protein CASAGTGRYEQYF.

The gene calls are TRBV4-2 and TRBJ2-1, with 10 positions matching TRBD2. The CDR3 consists of 16 residues. Germline V CDR1 and CDR2: LGHNA, YNFKEQ. V was pared by 3 bases and J by 3 bases, with 5 bases of the junction left unmatched. In DNA, the CDR3 is TGTGCCAGCAGCCAGACGGCTAGCGGGGGCTACAATGAGCAGTTCTTC. Translating gives CASSQTASGGYNEQFF.

This rearrangement joins TRBV6-6 to TRBJ2-2; D gene ambiguous. The CDR3 covers 14 residues. Looked up from germline, CDR1 is MNHNY and CDR2 is SVGAGI (reference sequence). CDR3 residues: CAVKSESYTGELFF. The CDR3 nucleotides read TGTGCAGTAAAATCAGAGAGTTACACCGGGGAGCTGTTTTTT.

V is TRBV15 and J is TRBJ2-7, with 7 positions matching TRBD1. CDR1 is LNHNV and CDR2 is YYDKDF in the germline V gene (reference sequence). The J segment lost 5 bases and the V segment lost 2 bases, leaving 6 bases of the junction unmatched. CDR3 length equals 14 residues. The CDR3: CATSRTTDRDEQYF. The CDR3 DNA is TGTGCCACCAGCAGAACAACAGACAGGGACGAGCAGTACTTC.

The chain is built from TRBV19 and TRBJ2-2; 9 bases agree with TRBD1. Germline-derived CDR1 and CDR2 are LNHDA and SQIVND (reference sequence). J lost 5 bases, V lost 6 bases, and 4 bases had no gene match. The CDR3 is 14 amino acids. The DNA for the CDR3 is TGTGCCAGTAGGAGGGACAGGGATACCGGGGAGCTGTTTTTT. This translates into CASRRDRDTGELFF.

The chain combines TRBV4-1 with TRBJ2-5; D remains unclear. CDR1 and CDR2 from the germline V gene are MGHRA and YSYEKL. V was shortened by 3 bases and J by 2 bases, with 16 bases between the two germline ends. The CDR3 extends over 16 amino acids. The CDR3: CASSQVVSLGQETQYF. CDR3 coding DNA: TGCGCCAGCAGCCAGGTAGTTTCCCTCGGTCAAGAGACCCAGTACTTC.

The V and J genes are TRBV5-4 and TRBJ2-1, with D perhaps TRBD1 (6 bases). Trimming pared 0 bases from V and 6 bases from J, leaving 10 bases between. Per the germline V gene, CDR1 is SGHNT and CDR2 is YYREEE (reference sequence). The CDR3 runs to 14 residues. The CDR3 is CASSLDTGSNEQFF. CDR3 bases: TGTGCCAGCAGCTTGGATACAGGGAGCAATGAGCAGTTCTTC.

The chain uses TRBV7-9 and TRBJ1-1; D is ambiguous. V gave up 3 bases and J gave up 8 bases, with 10 bases separating them. The germline V gene has CDR1 SEHNR and CDR2 FQNEAQ (reference sequence). This CDR3 is built from 12 residues. CDR3: CASSLLGYEAFF. Here the CDR3 DNA reads TGTGCCAGCAGCTTGCTGGGTTACGAAGCTTTCTTT.

This chain links TRBV13 with TRBJ2-7; 12 nucleotides align to TRBD1. The V gene end was trimmed by 6 bases and the J gene end by 6 bases; junction bases not matched to a gene: 9. The germline V gene has CDR1 PRHDT and CDR2 FYEKMQ (reference sequence). The CDR3 is 15 amino acids. The CDR3 is CASSTTGTGGFEQYF. For the CDR3, the DNA is TGTGCCAGCAGTACCACCGGGACAGGGGGCTTCGAGCAGTACTTC.

The chain combines TRBV18 with TRBJ1-1; the match to TRBD1 covers 7 bases. V lost 3 bases to trimming and J lost 1 base; unmatched junction nucleotides: 5. Germline V gene sequence: CDR1 KGHSH, CDR2 LQKENI. There are 15 residues in the CDR3. The CDR3 sequence: CASSPFGQANTEAFF. For the CDR3, the DNA is TGTGCCAGCTCACCCTTCGGACAGGCGAACACTGAAGCTTTCTTT.

J is TRBJ1-2 and V is TRBV10-3, with 10 bases matching TRBD1. J gave up 1 base and V 3 bases, and 2 bases lay outside the gene matches. CDR1 is ENHRY and CDR2 is SYGVKD in the germline V gene. CDR3 size: 15 residues. CDR3 nucleotide sequence: TGTGCCATCAGTGACGGACAGGGGGATAACTATGGCTACACCTTC. It translates to CAISDGQGDNYGYTF.

The chain has TRBV2 and TRBJ1-5; the D is unclear. Germline CDR1 SNHLY, CDR2 FYNNEI. V dropped 4 bases and J dropped 4 bases, with 11 bases sitting between them. The CDR3 spans 14 residues. CDR3 bases: TGTGCCAGCAGTGTGAGCGGGGAAAATCAGCCCCAGCATTTT. Translated, it gives CASSVSGENQPQHF.

V gene TRBV7-2 combines with J gene TRBJ1-4; D is perhaps TRBD1 (5 bases). The ends were cut back, 1 base at V and 5 bases at J, with 11 bases in the middle. This CDR3 is 15 amino acids long. Germline V gene sequence: CDR1 SGHTA, CDR2 FQGNSA. The CDR3 spells CASSLGRAGNEKLFF. The CDR3 DNA reads as TGTGCCAGCAGCTTAGGGCGGGCAGGGAATGAAAAACTGTTTTTT.

The table lists this clone with a few counts. This chain links TRBV2 with TRBJ1-5; a weak D match, TRBD1 (5 bases). Looked up from germline, CDR1 is SNHLY and CDR2 is FYNNEI. Trimming removed 3 bases from V and 7 bases from J, with 16 bases in between. CDR3 length equals 15 residues. Here the CDR3 DNA reads TGTGCCAGCAGTGATGAGGACATCCGGGCCCAGCCCCAGCATTTT. Protein product: CASSDEDIRAQPQHF. Full variable domain (rest looked up from reference TRBV2 and TRBJ1-5): EPEVTQTPSHQVTQMGQEVILRCVPISNHLYFYWYRQILGQKVEFLVSFYNNEISEKSEIFDDQFSVERPDGSNFTLKIRSTKLEDSAMYFCASSDEDIRAQPQHFGDGTRLSIL.

The chain couples TRBV5-4 to TRBJ2-7; 9 nucleotides align to TRBD1. The CDR3 is made up of 14 amino acids. The V and J ends lost 4 bases and 4 bases, in that order; junction bases with no gene match: 6. Germline assignment: CDR1 SGHNT and CDR2 YYREEE (reference sequence). DNA of the CDR3: TGTGCCAGCAGCGCCTCGGGACAGGGTTACGAGCAGTACTTC. It is translated as CASSASGQGYEQYF.

V gene TRBV5-1 combines with J gene TRBJ2-7; D perhaps matches TRBD1 (6 bases). This CDR3 comprises 14 residues. From germline, CDR1 is SGHRS and CDR2 YFSETQ. V lost 4 bases, J lost 4 bases, and 15 bases lay in between. The CDR3 here is CASSPQGGQYEQYF. As DNA, the CDR3 is TGCGCCAGCAGCCCACAGGGCGGCCAATACGAGCAGTACTTC.

The J gene is TRBJ2-3, the V gene TRBV6-2 or TRBV6-3; TRBD2 agrees at 12 bases. Germline CDR1 is MNHEY and CDR2 is SVGEGT. The CDR3 contains 18 residues. Trimming took 2 bases from V and 0 from J; bases not matched to a gene: 6. CDR3 in DNA: TGTGCCAGCAGTTACCGACTAGCGGGGGCGACTAGCACAGATACGCAGTATTTT. This gives the protein CASSYRLAGATSTDTQYF.

This chain connects TRBV7-3 to TRBJ2-7; TRBD1 matches at 9 bases. Germline V CDR1 and CDR2: SGHTA, FQGTGA. This CDR3 is 15 amino acids long. Germline trimming cut 3 bases from V and 4 bases from J; bases unmatched to any gene: 7. For the CDR3, the DNA is TGTGCCAGCAGCTTGGGGACAGGGACCCTTTACGAGCAGTACTTC. Translation: CASSLGTGTLYEQYF. Filled out from reference TRBV7-3 and TRBJ2-7, the complete variable domain reads GAGVSQTPSNKVTEKGKYVELRCDPISGHTALYWYRQSLGQGPEFLIYFQGTGAADDSGLPNDRFFAVRPEGSVSTLKIQRTERGDSAVYLCASSLGTGTLYEQYFGPGTRLTVT.

The chain combines TRBV7-3 with TRBJ2-3; 11 nucleotides match TRBD2. The germline CDR1 and CDR2 sequences are SGHTA and FQGTGA. J gave up 4 bases and V 3 bases, and 0 bases lay outside the gene matches. The CDR3 extends over 14 amino acids. The CDR3 DNA reads as TGTGCCAGCAGCTTTAGCGGGGGGGCAGATACGCAGTATTTT. Translating it yields CASSFSGGADTQYF. The full variable domain, completed using reference TRBV7-3 and TRBJ2-3, is GAGVSQTPSNKVTEKGKYVELRCDPISGHTALYWYRQSLGQGPEFLIYFQGTGAADDSGLPNDRFFAVRPEGSVSTLKIQRTERGDSAVYLCASSFSGGADTQYFGPGTRLTVL.

This sequence joins TRBV5-1 and TRBJ2-5; D perhaps matches TRBD1 (7 bases). The CDR3 is 15 residues long. The V gene lost 4 bases and the J gene lost 5 bases, with 18 bases spanning the gap. In germline, CDR1 is SGHRS, CDR2 YFSETQ. CDR3 sequence reads: CASSARDSRGETQYF. The DNA for the CDR3 is TGCGCCAGCAGCGCCCGGGACAGCCGGGGGGAGACCCAGTACTTC.